Listed below are T cell receptor beta chains from one sample, sequenced in a study of T cell responses to AZD1222 COVID-19 vaccine. Some clones are missing from TCRdb's copy, which holds only in-frame ones; the method was immunoSEQ multiplex PCR. The sample contains more than 250,000 clones, 93% of which appear only once. Specimen: peripheral blood, collected on day 0 of AZD1222 vaccination. The receptors stem from an adult in good health. The CDR3 runs from the conserved cysteine through the conserved F or W. The D gene is left open where the match is weak. Clone size is not always given. Where it is, it says once, few, many or a class for expanded clones.

TRBJ1-2 TRBV19 NA NA CATGHALHYGYTF TGTGCCACCGGACACGCACTCCACTATGGCTACACCTTC
TRBJ2-2 TRBV4-3 NA TRBD2 CASSQDRAGATGELFF TGCGCCAGCAGCCAAGATCGGGCGGGAGCGACCGGGGAGCTGTTTTTT
TRBJ1-6 TRBV5-1 NA NA CASSLGTDTHSPLHF TGCGCCAGCAGCTTGGGGACAGATACGCATTCACCCCTCCACTTT
TRBJ1-4 TRBV2 NA NA CASNKGEAPLLFF TGTGCCAGCAACAAAGGAGAGGCCCCTTTGCTGTTTTTT
TRBJ2-7 TRBV3-1/TRBV3-2 NA TRBD2 CASSRRRGTYEQYF TGTGCCAGCAGCCGGAGGCGGGGGACCTACGAGCAGTACTTC
TRBJ2-1 TRBV19 many TRBD2 CASSISSGAYNEQFF TGTGCCAGTAGTATTTCTAGCGGAGCCTACAATGAGCAGTTCTTC
TRBJ2-5 TRBV29-1 NA TRBD1 CSVSNGGTGRETQYF TGCAGCGTTTCCAACGGGGGGACAGGGAGGGAGACCCAGTACTTC
TRBJ2-3 TRBV19 NA NA CASSMTGMGNTQYF TGTGCCAGTAGTATGACGGGCATGGGAAATACGCAGTATTTT
TRBJ2-2 TRBV6-5 NA NA CASSWGGPNTGELFF TGTGCCAGCAGTTGGGGCGGACCGAACACCGGGGAGCTGTTTTTT
TRBJ2-2 TRBV9 NA TRBD1 CASSVEAGQVTGELFF TGTGCCAGCAGCGTAGAGGCGGGACAGGTAACCGGGGAGCTGTTTTTT
TRBJ2-7 TRBV7-2 NA NA CASSSAVAHPALYEQYF TGTGCCAGCAGCTCCGCGGTGGCCCACCCAGCCCTCTACGAGCAGTACTTC
TRBJ2-5 TRBV2 NA NA CASSERAGWQETQYF TGTGCCAGCAGTGAACGGGCCGGGTGGCAAGAGACCCAGTACTTC
TRBJ2-1 TRBV6-5 NA NA CASNRRDFNEQFF TGTGCCAGCAACCGGAGGGACTTTAATGAGCAGTTCTTC
TRBJ2-7 TRBV27 NA TRBD1 CASSTRQGPYEQYF TGTGCCAGCAGTACACGACAGGGTCCCTACGAGCAGTACTTC
TRBJ2-7 TRBV12-3/TRBV12-4 NA NA CASRSQGEQYF TGTGCCAGCAGGTCCCAGGGGGAGCAGTACTTC
TRBJ2-3 TRBV9 NA NA CASSVGTGTDTQYF TGTGCCAGCAGCGTAGGGACAGGCACAGATACGCAGTATTTT
TRBJ2-7 TRBV2 NA NA CASSEANGEQYF TGTGCCAGCAGTGAGGCTAACGGCGAGCAGTACTTC
TRBJ1-4 TRBV4-1 NA NA CASSQGGAGWNEKLFF TGCGCCAGCAGCCAAGGGGGGGCAGGCTGGAATGAAAAACTGTTTTTT
TRBJ2-7 TRBV27 NA TRBD1 CASSLAPGQAYEQYF TGTGCCAGCAGTTTAGCCCCGGGACAGGCCTACGAGCAGTACTTC
TRBJ2-5 TRBV18 NA NA CASSPYLKETQYF TGTGCCAGCTCACCTTACTTAAAAGAGACCCAGTACTTC
TRBJ2-1 TRBV29-1 few NA CSGGGTYNEQFF TGCAGCGGAGGGGGTACTTACAATGAGCAGTTCTTC
TRBJ2-2 TRBV18 NA TRBD2 CASSPWREAGTGELFF TGTGCCAGCTCACCCTGGCGGGAGGCCGGCACCGGGGAGCTGTTTTTT